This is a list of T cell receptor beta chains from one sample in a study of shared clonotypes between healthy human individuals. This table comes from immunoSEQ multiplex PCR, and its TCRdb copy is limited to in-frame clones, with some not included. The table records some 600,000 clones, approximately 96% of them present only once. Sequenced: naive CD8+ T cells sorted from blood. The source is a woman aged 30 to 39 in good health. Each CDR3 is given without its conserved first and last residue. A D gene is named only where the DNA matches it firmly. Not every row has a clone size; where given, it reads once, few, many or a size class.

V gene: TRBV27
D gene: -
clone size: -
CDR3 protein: ASTLDLGGELF

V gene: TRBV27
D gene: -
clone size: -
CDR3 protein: ASSLIQGIGELF

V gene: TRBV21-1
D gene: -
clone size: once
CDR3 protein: ASSNDEQY

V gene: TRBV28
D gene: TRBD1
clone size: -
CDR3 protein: ASSLGTGDEKLF

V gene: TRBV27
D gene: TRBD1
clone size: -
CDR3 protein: ASSPGTGNNYNEQF

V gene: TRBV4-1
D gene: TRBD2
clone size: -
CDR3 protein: ASSKATSGYEANTGELF

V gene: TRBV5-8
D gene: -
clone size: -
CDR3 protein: ASSLYGANYGYT

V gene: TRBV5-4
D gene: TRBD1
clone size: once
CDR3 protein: ASSWGTTGGATYEQY

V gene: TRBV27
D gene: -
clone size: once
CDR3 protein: ASSSPIKGANVLT

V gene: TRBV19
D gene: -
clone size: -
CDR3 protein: ASTSGPAEF

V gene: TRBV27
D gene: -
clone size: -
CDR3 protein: ASIKSVFDYGYT

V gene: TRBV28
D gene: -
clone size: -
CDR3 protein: ASIPGGGSGANVLT

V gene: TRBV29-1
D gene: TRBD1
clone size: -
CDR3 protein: SVGGTESYEQY

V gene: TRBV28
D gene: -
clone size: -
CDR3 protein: ASSLPRWGYEQY

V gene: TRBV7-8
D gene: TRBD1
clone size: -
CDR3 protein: ASSLADRGVDGYT

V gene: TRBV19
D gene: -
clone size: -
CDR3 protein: ASAAGNEQF

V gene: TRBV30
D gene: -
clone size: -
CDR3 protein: AWARSLNTEAF

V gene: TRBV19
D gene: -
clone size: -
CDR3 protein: ASIDGQGVGGYT

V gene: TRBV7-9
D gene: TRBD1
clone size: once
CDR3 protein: ASSPGTGFYEQY

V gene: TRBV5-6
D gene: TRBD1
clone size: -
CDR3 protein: ASSPDRGRALYTDTQY

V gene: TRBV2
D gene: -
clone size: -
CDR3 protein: ASSGGAANTGELF

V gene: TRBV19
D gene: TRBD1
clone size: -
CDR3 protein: ASSILYDRGGNQPQH

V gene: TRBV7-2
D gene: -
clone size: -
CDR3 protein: ASSLANRGEQY

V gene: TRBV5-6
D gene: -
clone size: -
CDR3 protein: ASSFGTDTYEQY

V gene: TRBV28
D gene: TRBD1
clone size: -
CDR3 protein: ASSRDRGNQPQH

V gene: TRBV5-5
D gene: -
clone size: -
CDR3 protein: ASSAVSGSSYEQY

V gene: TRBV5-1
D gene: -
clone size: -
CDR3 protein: ASSWEGGYTEAF

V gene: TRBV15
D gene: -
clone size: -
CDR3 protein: ATSREEVRDYEQY

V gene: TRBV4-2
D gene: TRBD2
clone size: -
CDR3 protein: ASSQDSNSGRSDTQY

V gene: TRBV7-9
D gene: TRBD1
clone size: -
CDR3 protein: ASSLDGTGNQPQH

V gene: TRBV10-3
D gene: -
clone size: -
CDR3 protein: AISESGAYEQY

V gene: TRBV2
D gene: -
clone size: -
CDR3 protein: ASRDGSNQPQH

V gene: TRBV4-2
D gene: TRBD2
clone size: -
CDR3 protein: ASSQAASGMVEQY

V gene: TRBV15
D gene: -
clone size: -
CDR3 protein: ATSRAPSALYNEQF